This T cell receptor (beta chain) was documented in a study of T cell changes during pregnancy in multiple sclerosis. TCRdb keeps only in-frame clones here, not all; method: immunoSEQ multiplex PCR. This table holds 35,000 to 55,000 clones, about 94% found once. V lost 3 bases to trimming and J lost 6 bases; unmatched junction nucleotides: 4. CDR1 is MRHNA, CDR2 SNTAGT, per germline. The CDR3 is made up of 14 amino acids. This rearrangement joins TRBV6-4 to TRBJ2-1; 8 bases match TRBD2. The sequence derives from a female donor with multiple sclerosis, enrolled in a pregnancy study. Source: CD8+ T cells from peripheral blood mononuclear cells, taken after pregnancy. The CDR3 reads CASSDSRGANEQFF. The CDR3 region has the DNA TGTGCCAGCAGTGATTCGCGGGGGGCCAATGAGCAGTTCTTC.